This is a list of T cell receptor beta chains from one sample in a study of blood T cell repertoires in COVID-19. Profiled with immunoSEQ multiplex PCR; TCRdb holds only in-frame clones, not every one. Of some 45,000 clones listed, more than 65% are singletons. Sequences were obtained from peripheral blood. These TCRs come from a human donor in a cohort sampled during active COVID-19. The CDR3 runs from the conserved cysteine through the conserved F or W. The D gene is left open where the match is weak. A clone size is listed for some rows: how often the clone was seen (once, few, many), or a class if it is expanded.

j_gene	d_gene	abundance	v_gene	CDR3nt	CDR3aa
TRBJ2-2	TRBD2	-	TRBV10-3	TGTGCCATCAGTGAAGTTAGCGGGAGTTCCGGGGAGCTGTTTTTT	CAISEVSGSSGELFF
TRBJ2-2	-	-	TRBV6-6	TGTGCCAGCAGAAAAACGCGGAACACCGGGGAGCTGTTTTTT	CASRKTRNTGELFF
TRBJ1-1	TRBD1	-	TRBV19	TGTGCCAGTAGGGACAGGGGGCGGACTGAAGCTTTCTTT	CASRDRGRTEAFF
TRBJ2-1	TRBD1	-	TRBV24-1	TGTGCCACCAGTGATCCGACAGGGGTGTATAACAATGAGCAGTTCTTC	CATSDPTGVYNNEQFF
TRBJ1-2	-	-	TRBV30	TGTGCCTGGAGCGCGACCCGACTGGGAGTCTATGGCTACACCTTC	CAWSATRLGVYGYTF
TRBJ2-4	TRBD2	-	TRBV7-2	TGTGCCAGCAGCTTAGCCAGGCGGGGGGCGGAAAACATTCAGTACTTC	CASSLARRGAENIQYF
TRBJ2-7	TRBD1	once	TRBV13	TGTGCCAGCAGCTGGGGACAGGGATCCTACGAGCAGTACTTC	CASSWGQGSYEQYF
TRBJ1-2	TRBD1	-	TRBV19	TGTGCCAGTAGTGTCCCAGGGGGCATTTATGGCTACACCTTC	CASSVPGGIYGYTF
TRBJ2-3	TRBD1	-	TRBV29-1	TGCAGCGATAAAGGACAGGGCACAGATACGCAGTATTTT	CSDKGQGTDTQYF
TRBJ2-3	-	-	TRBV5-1	TGCGCCAGCAGCCCCTATGCCCGTGACACAGATACGCAGTATTTT	CASSPYARDTDTQYF
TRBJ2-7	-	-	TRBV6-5	TGTGCCAGCAGTTACTCGTCAGGGTCGGTCCACGAGCAGTACTTC	CASSYSSGSVHEQYF
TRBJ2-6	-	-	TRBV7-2	TGTGCCAGCAGCTTTACCGGGGTCAACGTCCTGACTTTC	CASSFTGVNVLTF
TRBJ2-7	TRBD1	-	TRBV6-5	TGTGCCAGCAGAACCGGGACAGGGGTCTACGAGCAGTACTTC	CASRTGTGVYEQYF
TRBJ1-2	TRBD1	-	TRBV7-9	TGTGCCAGCAGCCGGGGACAGGGGGCAGGAGGCTACACCTTC	CASSRGQGAGGYTF
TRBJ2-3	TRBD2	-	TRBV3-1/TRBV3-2	TGTGCCAGCAGCCAAGGACTAGCGGCTAGCACAGATACGCAGTATTTT	CASSQGLAASTDTQYF
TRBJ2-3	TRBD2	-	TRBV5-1	TGCGCCAGCAGCCCAGGACTAGCGGGAGTAGGACGGACGCAGTATTTT	CASSPGLAGVGRTQYF
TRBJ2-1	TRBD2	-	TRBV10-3	TGTGCCATCAGTGGTGGGGGGACTAGCGGGAGCCCCAATGAGCAGTTCTTC	CAISGGGTSGSPNEQFF
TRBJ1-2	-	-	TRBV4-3	TGCGCCAGCAGCCAAGAAAGGGGTAACTATGGCTACACCTTC	CASSQERGNYGYTF
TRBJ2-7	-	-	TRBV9	TGTGCCAGCAGCGGGGGGGGCGAGTTCTACGAGCAGTACTTC	CASSGGGEFYEQYF
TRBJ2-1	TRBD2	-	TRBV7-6	TGTGCCAGCAGCCTATCTTTTAGTAGCGGGAGCTACAATGAGCAGTTCTTC	CASSLSFSSGSYNEQFF
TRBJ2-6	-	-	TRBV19	TGTGCCAGTAGTATAGACGGGAGCTCTGGGGCCAACGTCCTGACTTTC	CASSIDGSSGANVLTF
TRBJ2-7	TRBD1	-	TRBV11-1	TGTGCCAGCAGCTTTGGACAGGGGTCTTACGAGCAGTACTTC	CASSFGQGSYEQYF
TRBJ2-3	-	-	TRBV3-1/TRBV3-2	TGTGCCAGCAGCCAAGATCCGACTAGAGTATCTAGCACAGATACGCAGTATTTT	CASSQDPTRVSSTDTQYF
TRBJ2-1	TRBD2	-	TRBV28	TGTGCCAGCAGTTTGACTAGCGGGATCAATGAGCAGTTCTTC	CASSLTSGINEQFF